Listed below are T cell receptor beta chains from one sample, sequenced in a study of monozygotic twins with inflammatory bowel disease. TCRdb re-analyzed the 5' RACE reads; it lists each CDR3 protein once, without DNA. The listing contains fewer than 110,000 distinct CDR3 sequences. Source material: blood. Receptor source: a human donor with ulcerative colitis or Crohn's disease, or a healthy co-twin of an affected twin (not recorded which). The CDR3 runs from the conserved cysteine through the conserved F or W. Each record gives: V gene, J gene, CDR3 protein.

V gene: TRBV20-1
J gene: TRBJ2-7
CDR3 protein: CSAKVTGGYEQYF

V gene: TRBV4-3
J gene: TRBJ2-2
CDR3 protein: CASSQDNIRTGMNTGELFF

V gene: TRBV28
J gene: TRBJ2-1
CDR3 protein: CASSPGGTVRFEQFF

V gene: TRBV7-8
J gene: TRBJ2-2
CDR3 protein: CASKTSREENTGELFF

V gene: TRBV7-8
J gene: TRBJ2-2
CDR3 protein: CASSLRAGGQGGELFF

V gene: TRBV27
J gene: TRBJ1-5
CDR3 protein: CASSSMQGLNSNQPQHF

V gene: TRBV19
J gene: TRBJ2-7
CDR3 protein: CASSIGTGRHEQYF

V gene: TRBV27
J gene: TRBJ1-6
CDR3 protein: CASSLSQYNSPLHF

V gene: TRBV7-2
J gene: TRBJ2-4
CDR3 protein: CASSLSWDGVAKNIQYF

V gene: TRBV6-5
J gene: TRBJ2-1
CDR3 protein: CASSYSGDEQFF

V gene: TRBV10-2
J gene: TRBJ2-7
CDR3 protein: CATRGQPEQYF

V gene: TRBV5-5
J gene: TRBJ2-7
CDR3 protein: CASSLGQGSGEQYF

V gene: TRBV6-5
J gene: TRBJ1-1
CDR3 protein: CASRKGQGAREAFF

V gene: TRBV28
J gene: TRBJ1-1
CDR3 protein: CASSSPRTGFTEAFF

V gene: TRBV3-1
J gene: TRBJ2-2
CDR3 protein: CASSQESVQKLPANTGELFF

V gene: TRBV20-1
J gene: TRBJ1-3
CDR3 protein: CSASSYGNTIYF

V gene: TRBV7-9
J gene: TRBJ2-3
CDR3 protein: CASRRTSGSRDTQYF

V gene: TRBV29-1
J gene: TRBJ2-3
CDR3 protein: CSVQGGYTDTQYF

V gene: TRBV7-8
J gene: TRBJ1-1
CDR3 protein: CASSETGQSNTEAFF

V gene: TRBV6-1
J gene: TRBJ2-3
CDR3 protein: CASRSLAGGPNTQYF

V gene: TRBV20-1
J gene: TRBJ2-7
CDR3 protein: CSARDILYEQYF

V gene: TRBV28
J gene: TRBJ1-2
CDR3 protein: CASTFHGNYGYTF

V gene: TRBV11-2
J gene: TRBJ1-2
CDR3 protein: CASSSNRGQNYGYTF

V gene: TRBV19
J gene: TRBJ2-5
CDR3 protein: CASSTGTGKGETQYF

V gene: TRBV28
J gene: TRBJ2-3
CDR3 protein: CASSRDGTDTQYF

V gene: TRBV12-3/TRBV12-4
J gene: TRBJ1-1
CDR3 protein: CASSLSANTEAFF

V gene: TRBV12-3/TRBV12-4
J gene: TRBJ2-3
CDR3 protein: CASSFPGTGGMDTQYF

V gene: TRBV20-1
J gene: TRBJ1-2
CDR3 protein: CSALTPGTGMVNYGYTF

V gene: TRBV7-2
J gene: TRBJ2-7
CDR3 protein: CASSPTSGSRNEQYF

V gene: TRBV7-2
J gene: TRBJ1-1
CDR3 protein: CASSLALEPTEAFF

V gene: TRBV4-3
J gene: TRBJ2-7
CDR3 protein: CASSQATGTIYEQYF

V gene: TRBV27
J gene: TRBJ1-2
CDR3 protein: CASIRQGYNGYTF

V gene: TRBV19
J gene: TRBJ2-3
CDR3 protein: CASSVAPGRTDTQYF

V gene: TRBV11-2
J gene: TRBJ2-7
CDR3 protein: CASSLGLPYYEQYF

V gene: TRBV5-1
J gene: TRBJ2-1
CDR3 protein: CASSVDGDSYNEQFF

V gene: TRBV30
J gene: TRBJ2-1
CDR3 protein: CAWSVGSYNEQFF

V gene: TRBV5-6
J gene: TRBJ2-7
CDR3 protein: CASSFLSGRGSYEQYF

V gene: TRBV7-2
J gene: TRBJ2-1
CDR3 protein: CASSLPEWRQFF

V gene: TRBV29-1
J gene: TRBJ2-7
CDR3 protein: CSAAGIRGAYEQYF

V gene: TRBV30
J gene: TRBJ1-5
CDR3 protein: CAWTSDLGGNQPQHF

V gene: TRBV5-1
J gene: TRBJ1-1
CDR3 protein: CASSLDRGEVGSEAFF

V gene: TRBV29-1
J gene: TRBJ2-5
CDR3 protein: CSVGSGTTRQETQYF

V gene: TRBV21-1
J gene: TRBJ2-1
CDR3 protein: CASSDRGDNEQFF

V gene: TRBV28
J gene: TRBJ1-2
CDR3 protein: CASTKQDRYGYTF

V gene: TRBV12-3/TRBV12-4
J gene: TRBJ1-5
CDR3 protein: CASSLAVGVNEPQHF

V gene: TRBV6-6
J gene: TRBJ2-3
CDR3 protein: CASVRDYPTDTQYF

V gene: TRBV5-1
J gene: TRBJ1-2
CDR3 protein: CASSLQATYGYTF

V gene: TRBV5-1
J gene: TRBJ2-7
CDR3 protein: CASTTTGGVIYEQYF

V gene: TRBV7-2
J gene: TRBJ2-7
CDR3 protein: CASSLGLAGTAYEQYF

V gene: TRBV12-3/TRBV12-4
J gene: TRBJ2-2
CDR3 protein: CASSPDRGKTGELFF

V gene: TRBV5-1
J gene: TRBJ2-2
CDR3 protein: CASSLVVRRGSTGELFF

V gene: TRBV24-1
J gene: TRBJ2-7
CDR3 protein: CATSDIGTEHEQYF

V gene: TRBV20-1
J gene: TRBJ2-7
CDR3 protein: CSSVIRGGGYEQYF